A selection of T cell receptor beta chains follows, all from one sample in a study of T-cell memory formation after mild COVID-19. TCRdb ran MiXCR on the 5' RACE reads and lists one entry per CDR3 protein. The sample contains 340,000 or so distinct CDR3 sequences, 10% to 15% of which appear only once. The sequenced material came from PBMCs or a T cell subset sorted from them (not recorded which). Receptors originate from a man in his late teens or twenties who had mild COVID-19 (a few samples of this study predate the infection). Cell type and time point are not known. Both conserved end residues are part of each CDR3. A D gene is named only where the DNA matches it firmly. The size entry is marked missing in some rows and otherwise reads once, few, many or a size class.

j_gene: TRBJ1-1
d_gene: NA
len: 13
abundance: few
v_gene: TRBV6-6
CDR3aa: CASSSAENTEAFF
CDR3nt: TGTGCCAGCAGTTCGGCAGAGAACACTGAAGCTTTCTTT

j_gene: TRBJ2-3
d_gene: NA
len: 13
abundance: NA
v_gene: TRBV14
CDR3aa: CASSQTLVDTQYF
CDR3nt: TGTGCCAGCAGCCAAACGTTAGTTGATACGCAGTATTTT

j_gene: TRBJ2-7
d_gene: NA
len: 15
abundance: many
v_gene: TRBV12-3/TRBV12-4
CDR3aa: CASSPAWGASYEQYF
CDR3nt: TGTGCCAGCAGTCCCGCCTGGGGCGCATCCTACGAGCAGTACTTC

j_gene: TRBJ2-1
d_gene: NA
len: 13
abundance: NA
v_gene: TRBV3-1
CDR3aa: CASSQGARGEQFF
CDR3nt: TGTGCCAGCAGCCAGGGTGCTAGGGGTGAGCAGTTCTTC

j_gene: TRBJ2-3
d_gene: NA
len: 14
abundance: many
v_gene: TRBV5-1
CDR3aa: CASSLGQSPDTQYF
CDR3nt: TGCGCCAGCAGCTTGGGGCAGAGTCCAGATACGCAGTATTTT

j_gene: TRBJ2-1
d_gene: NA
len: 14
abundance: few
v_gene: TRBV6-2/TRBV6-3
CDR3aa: CASSSPPIGNEQFF
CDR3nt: TGTGCCAGCAGTTCGCCCCCCATCGGCAATGAGCAGTTCTTC

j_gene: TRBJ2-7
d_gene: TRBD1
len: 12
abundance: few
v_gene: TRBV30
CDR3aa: CAWSGTGYEQYF
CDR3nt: TGTGCCTGGAGTGGGACAGGCTACGAGCAGTACTTC

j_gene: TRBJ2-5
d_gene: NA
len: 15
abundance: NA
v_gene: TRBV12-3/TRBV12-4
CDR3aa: CASSFRLGRLGTQYF
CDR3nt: TGTGCCAGCAGTTTTAGGCTTGGGAGGTTAGGGACCCAGTACTTC

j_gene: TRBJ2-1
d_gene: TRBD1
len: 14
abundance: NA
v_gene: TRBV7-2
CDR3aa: CASSLNRGLAEQFF
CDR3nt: TGTGCCAGCAGCTTGAACAGGGGGCTCGCTGAGCAGTTCTTC

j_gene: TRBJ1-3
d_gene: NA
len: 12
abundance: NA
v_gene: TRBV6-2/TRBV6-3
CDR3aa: CASRFSGNTIYF
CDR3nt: TGTGCCAGCAGATTCTCTGGAAACACCATATATTTT

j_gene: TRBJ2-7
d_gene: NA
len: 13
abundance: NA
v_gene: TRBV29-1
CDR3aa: CSVGLRRGYEQYF
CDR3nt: TGCAGCGTTGGACTGAGACGGGGCTACGAGCAGTACTTC

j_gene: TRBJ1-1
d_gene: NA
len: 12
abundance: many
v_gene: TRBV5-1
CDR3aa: CASSLRGTEAFF
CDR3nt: TGCGCCAGCAGCCTCAGGGGCACTGAAGCTTTCTTT

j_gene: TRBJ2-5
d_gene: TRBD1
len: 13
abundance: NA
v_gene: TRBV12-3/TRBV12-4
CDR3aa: CASSFTTGGTQYF
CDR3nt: TGTGCCAGCAGTTTCACGACAGGGGGGACCCAGTACTTC

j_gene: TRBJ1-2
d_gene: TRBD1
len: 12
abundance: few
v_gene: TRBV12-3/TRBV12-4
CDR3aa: CASQTGRHGYTF
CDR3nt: TGTGCCAGCCAGACAGGGCGGCATGGCTACACCTTC

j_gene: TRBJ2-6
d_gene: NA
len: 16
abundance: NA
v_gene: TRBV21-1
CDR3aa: CASKGDREDGANVLTF
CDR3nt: TGTGCCAGCAAAGGGGACAGGGAGGATGGGGCCAACGTCCTGACTTTC

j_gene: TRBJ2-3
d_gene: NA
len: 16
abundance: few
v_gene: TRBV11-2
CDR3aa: CASSAGSHHLTDTQYF
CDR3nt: TGTGCCAGCTCGGCGGGCAGCCACCACCTCACAGATACGCAGTATTTT

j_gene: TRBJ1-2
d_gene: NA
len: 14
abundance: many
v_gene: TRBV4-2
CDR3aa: CASSQDGGSPGYTF
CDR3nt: TGTGCCAGCAGCCAAGATGGGGGGAGCCCCGGCTACACCTTC

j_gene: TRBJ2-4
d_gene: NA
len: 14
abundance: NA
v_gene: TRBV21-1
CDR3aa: CASRMAGQENIQYF
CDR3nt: TGTGCCAGCAGGATGGCAGGGCAAGAAAACATTCAGTACTTC

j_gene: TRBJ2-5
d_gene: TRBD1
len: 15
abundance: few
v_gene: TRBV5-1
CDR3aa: CASSLLGTDQETQYF
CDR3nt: TGCGCCAGCAGCTTGCTAGGGACAGACCAAGAGACCCAGTACTTC

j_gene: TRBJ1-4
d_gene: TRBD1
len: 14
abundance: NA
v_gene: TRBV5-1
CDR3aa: CASSLMGQDEKLFF
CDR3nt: TGCGCCAGCAGCTTGATGGGACAGGACGAAAAACTGTTTTTT

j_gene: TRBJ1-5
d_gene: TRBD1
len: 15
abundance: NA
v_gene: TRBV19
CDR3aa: CASSADRANNQPQHF
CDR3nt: TGTGCCAGTAGTGCCGACAGGGCCAACAATCAGCCCCAGCATTTT

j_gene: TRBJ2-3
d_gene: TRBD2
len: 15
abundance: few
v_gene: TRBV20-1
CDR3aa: CSAKSSGRVTDTQYF
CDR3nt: TGCAGTGCTAAATCTAGCGGCAGGGTTACAGATACGCAGTATTTT

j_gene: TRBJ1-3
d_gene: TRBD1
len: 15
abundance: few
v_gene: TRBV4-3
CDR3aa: CASSRDSQVGNTIYF
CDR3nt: TGCGCCAGCAGCCGGGACAGTCAAGTTGGAAACACCATATATTTT

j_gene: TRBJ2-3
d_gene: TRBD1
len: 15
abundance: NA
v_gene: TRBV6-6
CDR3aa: CASSYQGARTDTQYF
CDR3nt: TGTGCCAGCAGTTACCAGGGGGCTCGGACAGATACGCAGTATTTT

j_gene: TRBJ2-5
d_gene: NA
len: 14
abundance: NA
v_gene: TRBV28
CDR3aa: CASTSFRVGKTQYF
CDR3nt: TGTGCCAGCACATCCTTCAGGGTCGGGAAGACCCAGTACTTC

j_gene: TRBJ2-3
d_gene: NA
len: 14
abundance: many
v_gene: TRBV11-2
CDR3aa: CASSLGWGTDTQYF
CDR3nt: TGTGCCAGCAGCTTAGGTTGGGGCACAGATACGCAGTATTTT

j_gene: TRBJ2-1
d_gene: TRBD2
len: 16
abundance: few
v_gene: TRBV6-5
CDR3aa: CASSKPLAGGFDEQFF
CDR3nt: TGTGCCAGCAGTAAACCACTAGCGGGGGGGTTCGATGAGCAGTTCTTC

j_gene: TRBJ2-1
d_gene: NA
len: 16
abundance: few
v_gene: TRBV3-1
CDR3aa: CASSQDLGDPYNEQFF
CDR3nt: TGTGCCAGCAGCCAAGACTTAGGGGACCCGTACAATGAGCAGTTCTTC